Each of the 5 T cell receptor beta chains below was sequenced from the same sample in a study of shared clonotypes between healthy human individuals (dated by TCRdb to 2020 to 2022). The method was the immunoSEQ multiplex PCR assay. Held by TCRdb, this immuneACCESS table contains in-frame sequences only and omits some clones. Under half of the omission traces to an unresolved V gene where checked; the cause of the rest is unknown. Across this sample there are 600,000 or so clones, with approximately 95% seen only once. About 0.11% of the sample belongs to the ten largest clones. For the CD8 naive samples, CD45RO-negative cells were positively selected for CCR7, yielding a CD45RA+CCR7+ population from which TemRA cells were excluded. What was sequenced was naive CD8+ T cells sorted from blood. The cell subset or site label here, explained by the study, means: CD45RA+CCR7+. The receptors were sampled from a woman in her 30s in good health.

The chain carries TRBV6-5 and TRBJ2-1; D ambiguous. Per the germline V gene, CDR1 is MNHEY and CDR2 is SVGAGI. The CDR3 runs to 14 residues. V was cut by 3 bases and J by 2 bases, with 8 bases left in between. CDR3 protein: CASSYLDTYNEQFF. The CDR3 DNA reads as TGTGCCAGCAGTTATCTCGATACCTACAATGAGCAGTTCTTC.

The J gene is TRBJ2-1, the V gene TRBV5-1, with D tentatively TRBD1 (7 bases). The CDR3 length is 19 residues. Germline V lookup: CDR1 SGHRS, CDR2 YFSETQ. With 4 bases removed from V and 2 bases from J, the gap between germline ends came to 25 bases. The CDR3 loop reads CASSVSEGATNLPYNEQFF. For the CDR3, the DNA is TGCGCCAGCAGCGTATCGGAGGGGGCTACAAATTTACCCTACAATGAGCAGTTCTTC.

The V gene is TRBV10-3, the J gene TRBJ1-2, with TRBD1 matching 9 bases. CDR1 is ENHRY, CDR2 SYGVKD, per germline. Trimming removed 3 bases from V and 8 bases from J; junction bases left unmatched: 7. The CDR3 is 14 amino acids. The CDR3 region is CAISDETGGGGYTF. CDR3 bases: TGTGCCATCAGTGACGAGACAGGGGGAGGCGGCTACACCTTC.

The V gene is TRBV7-9, the J gene TRBJ2-7; 9 bases are shared with TRBD2. V lost 3 bases, J lost 5 bases, and 2 bases stayed unmatched. Germline V CDR1 and CDR2: SEHNR, FQNEAQ (reference sequence). This CDR3 comprises 13 residues. The CDR3 DNA reads TGTGCCAGCAGCTTTATAGCGGGAGACGAGCAGTACTTC. This translates into CASSFIAGDEQYF. Based on the CDR3 plus reference TRBV7-9 and TRBJ2-7, the full variable domain is DTGVSQNPRHKITKRGQNVTFRCDPISEHNRLYWYRQTLGQGPEFLTYFQNEAQLEKSRLLSDRFSAERPKGSFSTLEIQRTEQGDSAMYLCASSFIAGDEQYFGPGTRLTVT.

The chain joins TRBV5-1 to TRBJ2-3; D possibly uses TRBD1 or TRBD2 (5 bases each). The V end was cut by 3 bases, the J end by 6 bases, with 26 bases between. Germline loops: CDR1 SGHRS, CDR2 YFSETQ. CDR3 length equals 18 residues. The CDR3 region has the DNA TGCGCCAGCAGCTCGCACGCGGTGGGGCGGGTCGGTGAGGATACGCAGTATTTT. Translation: CASSSHAVGRVGEDTQYF.